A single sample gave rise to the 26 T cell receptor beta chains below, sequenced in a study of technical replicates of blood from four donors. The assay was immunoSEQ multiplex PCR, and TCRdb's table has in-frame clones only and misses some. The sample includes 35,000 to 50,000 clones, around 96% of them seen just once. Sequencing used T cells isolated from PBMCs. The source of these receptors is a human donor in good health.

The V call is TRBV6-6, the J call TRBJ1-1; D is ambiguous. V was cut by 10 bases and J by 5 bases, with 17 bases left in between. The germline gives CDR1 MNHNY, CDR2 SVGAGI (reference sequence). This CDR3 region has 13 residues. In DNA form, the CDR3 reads TGTGCCAACCAAATAGCCCCGGGGACTGAAGCTTTCTTT. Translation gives CANQIAPGTEAFF.

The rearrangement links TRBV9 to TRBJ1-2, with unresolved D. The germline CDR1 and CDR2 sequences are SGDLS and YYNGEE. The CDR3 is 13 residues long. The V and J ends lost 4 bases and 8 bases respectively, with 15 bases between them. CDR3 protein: CASSPAQHGGYTF. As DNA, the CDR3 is TGTGCCAGCAGCCCCGCACAACACGGGGGCTACACCTTC. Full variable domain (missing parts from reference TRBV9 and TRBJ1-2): DSGVTQTPKHLITATGQRVTLRCSPRSGDLSVYWYQQSLDQGLQFLIQYYNGEERAKGNILERFSAQQFPDLHSELNLSSLELGDSALYFCASSPAQHGGYTFGSGTRLTVV.

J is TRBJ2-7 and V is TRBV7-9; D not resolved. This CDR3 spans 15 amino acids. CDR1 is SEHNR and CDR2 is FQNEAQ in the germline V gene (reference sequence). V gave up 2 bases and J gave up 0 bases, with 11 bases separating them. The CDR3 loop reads CASSLLPGSSYEQYF. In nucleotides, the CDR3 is TGTGCCAGCAGCTTACTTCCAGGTTCCTCCTACGAGCAGTACTTC. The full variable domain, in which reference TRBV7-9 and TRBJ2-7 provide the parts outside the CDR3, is DTGVSQNPRHKITKRGQNVTFRCDPISEHNRLYWYRQTLGQGPEFLTYFQNEAQLEKSRLLSDRFSAERPKGSFSTLEIQRTEQGDSAMYLCASSLLPGSSYEQYFGPGTRLTVT.

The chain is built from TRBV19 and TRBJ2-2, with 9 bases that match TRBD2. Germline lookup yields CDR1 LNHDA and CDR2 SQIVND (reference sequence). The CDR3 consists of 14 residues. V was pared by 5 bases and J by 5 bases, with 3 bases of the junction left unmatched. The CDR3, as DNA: TGTGCCAGTAGTTCGGGACTAGCAACCGGGGAGCTGTTTTTT. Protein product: CASSSGLATGELFF.

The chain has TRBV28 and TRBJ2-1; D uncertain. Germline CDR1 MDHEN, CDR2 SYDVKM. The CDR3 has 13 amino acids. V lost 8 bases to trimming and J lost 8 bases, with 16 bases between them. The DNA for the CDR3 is TGTGCCAGCTACCGCCTCCTTCGCGATGAGCAGTTCTTC. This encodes CASYRLLRDEQFF. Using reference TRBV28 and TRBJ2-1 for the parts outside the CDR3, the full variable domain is DVKVTQSSRYLVKRTGEKVFLECVQDMDHENMFWYRQDPGLGLRLIYFSYDVKMKEKGDIPEGYSVSREKKERFSLILESASTNQTSMYLCASYRLLRDEQFFGPGTRLTVL.

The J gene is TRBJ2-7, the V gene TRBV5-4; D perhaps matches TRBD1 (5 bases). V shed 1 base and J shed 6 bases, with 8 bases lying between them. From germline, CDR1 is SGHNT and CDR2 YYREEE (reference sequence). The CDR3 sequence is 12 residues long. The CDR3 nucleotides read TGTGCCAGCAGCTTGCTACAGGCCGAGCAGTACTTC. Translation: CASSLLQAEQYF.

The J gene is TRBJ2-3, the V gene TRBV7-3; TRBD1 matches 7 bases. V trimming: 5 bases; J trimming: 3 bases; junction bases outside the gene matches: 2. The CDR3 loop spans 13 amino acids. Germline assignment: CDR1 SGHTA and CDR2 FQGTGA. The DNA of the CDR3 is TGTGCCAGCAGCCTGACAGGGACAGATACGCAGTATTTT. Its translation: CASSLTGTDTQYF.

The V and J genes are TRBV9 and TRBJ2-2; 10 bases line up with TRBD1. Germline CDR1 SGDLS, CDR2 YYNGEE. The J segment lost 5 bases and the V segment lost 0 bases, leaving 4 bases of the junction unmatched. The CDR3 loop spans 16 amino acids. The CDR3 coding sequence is TGTGCCAGCAGCGTAGGACAGGGGGCGCAGACCGGGGAGCTGTTTTTT. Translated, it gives CASSVGQGAQTGELFF.

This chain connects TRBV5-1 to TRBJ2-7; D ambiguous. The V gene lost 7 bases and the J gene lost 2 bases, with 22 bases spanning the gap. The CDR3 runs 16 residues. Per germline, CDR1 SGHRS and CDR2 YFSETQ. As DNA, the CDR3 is TGCGCCAGCGCCCCTGTACTTGAGCAGAGGACCTACGAGCAGTACTTC. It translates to CASAPVLEQRTYEQYF. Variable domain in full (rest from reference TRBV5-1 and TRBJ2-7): KAGVTQTPRYLIKTRGQQVTLSCSPISGHRSVSWYQQTPGQGLQFLFEYFSETQRNKGNFPGRFSGRQFSNSRSEMNVSTLELGDSALYLCASAPVLEQRTYEQYFGPGTRLTVT.

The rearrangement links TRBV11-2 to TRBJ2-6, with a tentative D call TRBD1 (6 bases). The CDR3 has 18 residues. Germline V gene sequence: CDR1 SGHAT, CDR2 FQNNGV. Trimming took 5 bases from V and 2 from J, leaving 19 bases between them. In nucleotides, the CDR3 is TGTGCCAGCAGCCCCACGGGACACCCTGATCCTGGGGCCAACGTCCTGACTTTC. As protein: CASSPTGHPDPGANVLTF.

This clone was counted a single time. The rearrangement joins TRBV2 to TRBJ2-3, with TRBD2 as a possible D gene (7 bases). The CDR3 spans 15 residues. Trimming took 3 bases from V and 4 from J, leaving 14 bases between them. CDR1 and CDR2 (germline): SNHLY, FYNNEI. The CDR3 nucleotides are TGTGCCAGCAGTGATTTCACAGGGAGGGCAGATACGCAGTATTTT. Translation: CASSDFTGRADTQYF.

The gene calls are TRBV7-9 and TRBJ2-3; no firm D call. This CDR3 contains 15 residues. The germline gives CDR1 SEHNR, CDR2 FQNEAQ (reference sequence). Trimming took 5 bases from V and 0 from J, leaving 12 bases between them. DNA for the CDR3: TGTGCCAGCAGCCCAATAGCTTCTAGCACAGATACGCAGTATTTT. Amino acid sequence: CASSPIASSTDTQYF.

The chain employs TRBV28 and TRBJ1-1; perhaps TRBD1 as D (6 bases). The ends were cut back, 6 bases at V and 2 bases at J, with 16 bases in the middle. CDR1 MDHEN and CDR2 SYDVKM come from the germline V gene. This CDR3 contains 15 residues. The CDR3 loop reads CASSLGQGLNTEAFF. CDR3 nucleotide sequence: TGTGCCAGCAGCCTCGGCCAGGGGCTCAACACTGAAGCTTTCTTT.

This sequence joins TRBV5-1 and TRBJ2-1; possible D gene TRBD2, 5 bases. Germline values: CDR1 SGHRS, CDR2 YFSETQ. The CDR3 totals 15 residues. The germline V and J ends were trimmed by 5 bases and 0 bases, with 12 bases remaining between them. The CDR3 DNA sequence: TGCGCCAGCAGAGAAGGGAGTACCTCCTACAATGAGCAGTTCTTC. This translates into CASREGSTSYNEQFF. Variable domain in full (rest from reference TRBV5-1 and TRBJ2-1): KAGVTQTPRYLIKTRGQQVTLSCSPISGHRSVSWYQQTPGQGLQFLFEYFSETQRNKGNFPGRFSGRQFSNSRSEMNVSTLELGDSALYLCASREGSTSYNEQFFGPGTRLTVL.

Written as DNA, the CDR3 is TGTGCCAGCAGCTTAGCACAGCTGAACACTGAAGCTTTCTTT. This gives the protein CASSLAQLNTEAFF. The chain combines TRBV7-9 with TRBJ1-1; D call uncertain. V gave up 0 bases and J gave up 0 bases, with 5 bases separating them. CDR1 is SEHNR and CDR2 is FQNEAQ in the germline V gene (reference sequence). This CDR3 comprises 14 residues. The whole variable domain, remainder taken from reference TRBV7-9 and TRBJ1-1, is DTGVSQNPRHKITKRGQNVTFRCDPISEHNRLYWYRQTLGQGPEFLTYFQNEAQLEKSRLLSDRFSAERPKGSFSTLEIQRTEQGDSAMYLCASSLAQLNTEAFFGQGTRLTVV.

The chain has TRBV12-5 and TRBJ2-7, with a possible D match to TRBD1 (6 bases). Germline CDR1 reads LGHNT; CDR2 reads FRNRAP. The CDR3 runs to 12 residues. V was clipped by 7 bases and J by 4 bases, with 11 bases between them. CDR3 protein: CASATGFYEQYF. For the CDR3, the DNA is TGTGCTAGTGCAACAGGGTTTTACGAGCAGTACTTC.

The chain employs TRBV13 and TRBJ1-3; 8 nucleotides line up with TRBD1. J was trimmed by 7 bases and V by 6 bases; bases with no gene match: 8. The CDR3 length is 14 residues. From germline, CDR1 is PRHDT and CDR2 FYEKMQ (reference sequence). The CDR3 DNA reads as TGTGCCAGCAGTCATGGACAGGGTGTGAACACCATATATTTT. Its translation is CASSHGQGVNTIYF.

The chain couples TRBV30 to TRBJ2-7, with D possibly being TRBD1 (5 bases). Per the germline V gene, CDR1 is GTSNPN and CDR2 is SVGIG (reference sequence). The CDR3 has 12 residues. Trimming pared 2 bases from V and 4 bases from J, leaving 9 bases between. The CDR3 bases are TGTGCCTGGAGTCCCCGACAGTACGAGCAGTACTTC. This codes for CAWSPRQYEQYF.

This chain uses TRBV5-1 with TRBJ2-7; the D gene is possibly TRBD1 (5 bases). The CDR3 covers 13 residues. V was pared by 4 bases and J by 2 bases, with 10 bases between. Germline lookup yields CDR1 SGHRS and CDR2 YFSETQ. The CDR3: CASSGTGAYEQYF. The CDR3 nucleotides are TGCGCCAGCAGCGGTACAGGTGCCTACGAGCAGTACTTC.

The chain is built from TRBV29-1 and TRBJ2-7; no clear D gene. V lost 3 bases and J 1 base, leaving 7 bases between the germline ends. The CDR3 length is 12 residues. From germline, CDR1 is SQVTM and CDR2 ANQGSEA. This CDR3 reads CSVEFESYEQYF. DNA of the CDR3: TGCAGCGTTGAGTTCGAGTCCTACGAGCAGTACTTC.

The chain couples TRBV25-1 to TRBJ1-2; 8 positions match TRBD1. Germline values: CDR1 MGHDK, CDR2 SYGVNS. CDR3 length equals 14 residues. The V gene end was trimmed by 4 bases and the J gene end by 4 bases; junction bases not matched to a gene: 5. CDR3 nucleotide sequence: TGTGCCAGCAGTGCGTACAGGGGGTCCTATGGCTACACCTTC. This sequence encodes CASSAYRGSYGYTF.

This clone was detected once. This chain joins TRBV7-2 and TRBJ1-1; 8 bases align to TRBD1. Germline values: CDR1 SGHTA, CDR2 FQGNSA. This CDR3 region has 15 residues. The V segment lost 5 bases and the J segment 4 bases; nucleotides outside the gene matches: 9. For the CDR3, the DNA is TGTGCCAGCAGCCCCTATATACAGGGGGGCACTGAAGCTTTCTTT. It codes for CASSPYIQGGTEAFF.

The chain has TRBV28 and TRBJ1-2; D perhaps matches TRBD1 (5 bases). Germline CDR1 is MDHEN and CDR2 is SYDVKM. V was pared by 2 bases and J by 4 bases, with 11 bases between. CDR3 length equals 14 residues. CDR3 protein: CASSLQGRSYGYTF. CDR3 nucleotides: TGTGCCAGCAGTTTACAGGGAAGGAGCTATGGCTACACCTTC.

CDR3: CSVGTGENGYTF. CDR3 bases: TGCAGCGTCGGGACAGGGGAGAACGGCTACACCTTC. J is TRBJ1-2 and V is TRBV29-1; TRBD1 matches at 10 bases. The germline V gene has CDR1 SQVTM and CDR2 ANQGSEA. The CDR3 runs 12 residues. V lost 6 bases to trimming and J lost 8 bases; unmatched junction nucleotides: 6.

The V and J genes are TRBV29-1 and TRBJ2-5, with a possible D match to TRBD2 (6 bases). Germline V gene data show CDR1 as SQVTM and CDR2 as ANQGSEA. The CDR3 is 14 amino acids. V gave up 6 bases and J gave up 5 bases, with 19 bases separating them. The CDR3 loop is CSVDHPLAWETQYF. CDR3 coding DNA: TGCAGCGTCGACCACCCCCTAGCGTGGGAGACCCAGTACTTC. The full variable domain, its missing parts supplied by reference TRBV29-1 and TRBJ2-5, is SAVISQKPSRDICQRGTSLTIQCQVDSQVTMMFWYRQQPGQSLTLIATANQGSEATYESGFVIDKFPISRPNLTFSTLTVSNMSPEDSSIYLCSVDHPLAWETQYFGPGTRLLVL.

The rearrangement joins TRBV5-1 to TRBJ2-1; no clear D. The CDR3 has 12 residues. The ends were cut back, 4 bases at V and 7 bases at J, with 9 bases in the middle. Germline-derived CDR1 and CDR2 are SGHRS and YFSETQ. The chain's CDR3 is CASSPTRNEQFF. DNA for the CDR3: TGCGCCAGCAGCCCTACGAGGAATGAGCAGTTCTTC.